This is a list of T cell receptor beta chains from one sample in a study of blood T cell repertoires in COVID-19. Profiled with immunoSEQ multiplex PCR; TCRdb holds only in-frame clones, not every one. The data hold around 200,000 clones, with around 82% observed a single time. Sequencing was done on a sample of peripheral blood. These receptors were taken from a woman in her 70s with acute or convalescent COVID-19. Each CDR3 is given with its conserved first and last residue. Each record gives: clone size, J gene, V gene, D gene, CDR3 DNA, CDR3 protein. The D gene is left open where the match is weak. Size values are once, few and many counts, or a class for expanded clones, and some rows have none.

>-|TRBJ2-3|TRBV2|-
TGTGCCAGCAGACCCGGCGGATACAGCACAGATACGCAGTATTTT
CASRPGGYSTDTQYF
>-|TRBJ2-7|TRBV19|-
TGTGCCAGTAGTTTTGGAGAACGGGGCTACGAGCAGTACTTC
CASSFGERGYEQYF
>-|TRBJ2-7|TRBV9|-
TGTGCCAGCAGCCAGATAACAGGGCGCGCGTTCTCCTACGAGCAGTACTTC
CASSQITGRAFSYEQYF
>-|TRBJ2-3|TRBV7-9|TRBD1
TGTGCCAGCCGAAGACAGGGTTCAGATACGCAGTATTTT
CASRRQGSDTQYF
>-|TRBJ1-5|TRBV30|-
TGTGCCTGGAGTAACACAGAAAATCAGCCCCAGCATTTT
CAWSNTENQPQHF
>-|TRBJ2-4|TRBV6-5|TRBD1
TGTGCCAGCACCTTGGACAGGGAAGAAAACATTCAGTACTTC
CASTLDREENIQYF
>-|TRBJ1-4|TRBV28|-
TGTGCCAGCAGTTCCCTCGCGACTAATGAAAAACTGTTTTTT
CASSSLATNEKLFF
>-|TRBJ2-2|TRBV18|TRBD2
TGTGCCAGCTCGCTTGGGACTAGCGGGGACCGGGAGCTGTTTTTT
CASSLGTSGDRELFF
>-|TRBJ1-4|TRBV5-4|TRBD1
TGTGCCAGCAGCTTCTCGATTTTGGGGACAGGGCGGACTAATGAAAAACTGTTTTTT
CASSFSILGTGRTNEKLFF
>-|TRBJ1-5|TRBV2|TRBD1
TGTGCCAGCAGTGCGACAGGGGGCAATCAGCCCCAGCATTTT
CASSATGGNQPQHF
>few|TRBJ1-1|TRBV18|TRBD1
TGTGCCAGCTCACCACCTACGGGACAGCGGGTAACTGAAGCTTTCTTT
CASSPPTGQRVTEAFF
>-|TRBJ1-1|TRBV5-1|-
TGCGCCAGCAGCTTAGATCACAGGGTAAACACTGAAGCTTTCTTT
CASSLDHRVNTEAFF
>-|TRBJ2-5|TRBV7-8|-
TGTGCCAGCAGCTTATTTCAGGGGCTAGGTTCAGAGACCCAGTACTTC
CASSLFQGLGSETQYF
>-|TRBJ2-7|TRBV28|-
TGTGCCAGCAGTACGACAGGTGAGCAGTACTTC
CASSTTGEQYF
>few|TRBJ2-3|TRBV7-8|-
TGTGCCAGCAGCATAAGACATTTCACAGATACGCAGTATTTT
CASSIRHFTDTQYF
>-|TRBJ2-7|TRBV30|-
TGTGCCTGGGGGGACAACTACGAGCAGTACTTC
CAWGDNYEQYF
>-|TRBJ2-7|TRBV3-1/TRBV3-2|TRBD2
TGTGCCAGCAGCCAGGGCCTAGCGGGAGACGAGCAGTACTTC
CASSQGLAGDEQYF
>-|TRBJ2-1|TRBV3-1/TRBV3-2|-
TGTGCCAGCAGCTCTTACAATGAGCAGTTCTTC
CASSSYNEQFF
>-|TRBJ2-2|TRBV11-2|-
TGTGCCAGCAGCTTAGATTTGCTAAACACCGGGGAGCTGTTTTTT
CASSLDLLNTGELFF
>-|TRBJ2-3|TRBV9|-
TGTGCCAGCAGCGTAGTTGGGGGCCCCACAGATACGCAGTATTTT
CASSVVGGPTDTQYF
>-|TRBJ1-2|TRBV6-5|TRBD1
TGTGCCAGCGCACCTCGGGACAGCTATGGCTACACCTTC
CASAPRDSYGYTF
>-|TRBJ2-7|TRBV12-3/TRBV12-4|TRBD2
TGTGCCGGGGGAAGCGGGAGTTGGTACGAGCAGTACTTC
CAGGSGSWYEQYF
>-|TRBJ1-5|TRBV24-1|TRBD1
TGTGCCACCAGTGATTCAAAACCCGGACAGGTAAATCAGCCCCAGCATTTT
CATSDSKPGQVNQPQHF
>once|TRBJ2-7|TRBV9|-
TGTGCCAGCAGCGCCAATGACTTGGGCGAGCAGTACTTC
CASSANDLGEQYF
>-|TRBJ2-1|TRBV2|TRBD2
TGTGCCAGCAGTGAGAGGACTAGCGGGAGCAATGAGCAGTTCTTC
CASSERTSGSNEQFF
>-|TRBJ2-5|TRBV24-1|TRBD2
TGTGCCACCAGTGATCACCTAGCGGGAGAGGAGACCCAGTACTTC
CATSDHLAGEETQYF
>-|TRBJ2-2|TRBV7-3|TRBD2
TGTGCCAGCAGCTTAATTTCTAGCGGGGGCGGGGAGCTGTTTTTT
CASSLISSGGGELFF
>-|TRBJ2-5|TRBV14|TRBD1
TGTGCCAGCAGCTCTGTAACAGGGGGACCTTTTCAGACCCAGTACTTC
CASSSVTGGPFQTQYF
>few|TRBJ1-5|TRBV2|TRBD1
TGTGCCAGCAGTCTAGGACAGGGGTTCATGGTCAATCAGCCCCAGCATTTT
CASSLGQGFMVNQPQHF
>-|TRBJ2-2|TRBV3-1/TRBV3-2|TRBD1
TGTGCCAGCAGCCTACTCAGGGGGAGTAGTGCCGGGGAGCTGTTTTTT
CASSLLRGSSAGELFF
>many|TRBJ2-7|TRBV6-1|TRBD2
TGTGCCAGCAGTGAAGGTGGTAGCGGGAGCTACGAGCAGTACTTC
CASSEGGSGSYEQYF
>-|TRBJ2-5|TRBV7-6|TRBD1
TGTGCCAGCAGCTTAGCGCCGGACAGGGGTGAGACCCAGTACTTC
CASSLAPDRGETQYF
>few|TRBJ1-6|TRBV10-3|-
TGTGCCATCAGTGGGGGCACCTTGTTGAGATCACCCCTCCACTTT
CAISGGTLLRSPLHF
>-|TRBJ1-1|TRBV7-9|TRBD1
TGTGCCAGCAGCTTAGTAGGACAGGGGTACCTAGGCACTGAAGCTTTCTTT
CASSLVGQGYLGTEAFF
>-|TRBJ1-2|TRBV15|-
TGTGCCACCAGCAGAGATGAAGGGGTGGGCTACACCTTC
CATSRDEGVGYTF
>once|TRBJ1-2|TRBV3-1/TRBV3-2|TRBD1
TGTGCCAGCAGCCAAGGAGACAGGGAGACCTTC
CASSQGDRETF
>-|TRBJ2-6|TRBV5-1|-
TGCGCCAGCAGCTCCGGGGGCTCTGGGGCCAACGTCCTGACTTTC
CASSSGGSGANVLTF
>once|TRBJ2-7|TRBV24-1|-
TGTGCCACCAGTGAAGGAAACCTAGCTGATGGGTACGAGCAGTACTTC
CATSEGNLADGYEQYF
>-|TRBJ2-7|TRBV18|-
TGTGCCAGCTCACCCCCGGGTCAAACCTACGAGCAGTACTTC
CASSPPGQTYEQYF
>many|TRBJ2-2|TRBV28|-
TGTGCCAGCAAACCTCCAGGACTTTTCCCTAACACCGGGGAGCTGTTTTTT
CASKPPGLFPNTGELFF
>-|TRBJ2-3|TRBV5-5|TRBD2
TGTGCCAGCAGCTTTCAGACTAGCGGGAGCACAGATACGCAGTATTTT
CASSFQTSGSTDTQYF
>-|TRBJ1-5|TRBV28|-
TGTGCCACCTATGATCCTAACAGGGTAAAGCATTTT
CATYDPNRVKHF
>-|TRBJ1-1|TRBV28|TRBD1
TGTGCCAGCAGTTCTTTAAAGGGGACAGGGGGCACTGAAGCTTTCTTT
CASSSLKGTGGTEAFF
>-|TRBJ2-7|TRBV7-9|-
TGTGCCAGCAGCTTAGGTGGACAGAACTACGAGCAGTACTTC
CASSLGGQNYEQYF
>-|TRBJ2-3|TRBV24-1|TRBD2
TGTGCCACCAGTGATTTCCGCGGGAGTGGAACAGATACGCAGTATTTT
CATSDFRGSGTDTQYF
>-|TRBJ1-6|TRBV21-1|-
TGTGCCAGCAGCAAGGGGCCCATGGCAGGGGGGTCACCCCTCCACTTT
CASSKGPMAGGSPLHF
>medium-sized|TRBJ2-2|TRBV4-2|TRBD2
TGTGCCAGCAGACCCCCCCTAGCGGCTAACACCGGGGAGCTGTTTTTT
CASRPPLAANTGELFF